This T cell receptor (beta chain) was captured by sequencing in a study of blood T cell repertoires in COVID-19. Study in general: The United States, Italy and Spain supplied acute and convalescent COVID-19 samples. Nucleic acid was either cDNA or gDNA, and it came from T cells, B-cell-depleted T cells, or PBMCs.

Participant age was about 18 to 89 years, and participants resided in 25 or so US areas. Within the 2 weeks before study entry, each person in the exposed group met a COVID-19 case. The protocol was immunoSEQ multiplex PCR, while the TCRdb copy is restricted to in-frame clones and leaves out a portion. The sample records about 200,000 clones, 75% to 90% being singletons. CDR3 length: 17 amino acids. From germline, CDR1 is SNHLY and CDR2 FYNNEI. The trim removed 4 bases at V and 4 bases at J, leaving 14 bases unmatched. Sequencing was carried out using PBMCs or T cells enriched from blood (not recorded which). The V and J genes are TRBV2 and TRBJ2-3, with 7 positions matching TRBD2. The receptor comes from a woman in her 30s who had been exposed to COVID-19. CDR3 coding DNA: TGTGCCAGCAGTGGAATGGGGCTAGCGGTAAACGCAGATACGCAGTATTTT. As protein: CASSGMGLAVNADTQYF. Full variable domain (rest looked up from reference TRBV2 and TRBJ2-3): EPEVTQTPSHQVTQMGQEVILRCVPISNHLYFYWYRQILGQKVEFLVSFYNNEISEKSEIFDDQFSVERPDGSNFTLKIRSTKLEDSAMYFCASSGMGLAVNADTQYFGPGTRLTVL.